This T cell receptor beta chain emerged from a study of blood T cell repertoires in COVID-19 (dated by TCRdb to 2019 to 2021). For the wider study: Samples from collaborators originated in the United States, Italy and Spain and spanned both the acute and convalescent phases of COVID-19. Deeply sampled blood TCRbeta repertoires from subjects exposed to, actively infected with, or recovered from COVID-19 were included in the dataset. The prospective study material was composed of cDNA or gDNA derived from T cells, B-cell-depleted T cells, or PBMCs. Where available, HLA class I and class II types were obtained from metadata supplied by the sample provider rather than from assay-based typing. The samples were drawn from the first 160 participants of the ongoing ImmuneRACE study and from 1,254 subjects provided by 6 global collaborators. A freely available public database, intended as a resource for researchers studying the immune response to SARS-CoV-2, is where the repertoires were released. Nearly every sample came with metadata listing a de-identified subject ID, COVID-19 status, age in years and sex. What the work shows at the level of the full study, not this receptor alone: Clinical and demographic metadata were provided uncurated, with the amount varying by source and participant.

Trimming at the junction amounts to 4 bases on V and 4 bases on J, and the germline ends lie 11 bases apart. There are 13 amino acids in the CDR3, from cysteine to phenylalanine inclusive. Just the 39-base CDR3 DNA is kept, in frame starting at base 1. From a lookup of the germline V gene (reference sequence), CDR1 and CDR2 are SGHNT and YYREEE. Whole blood was collected in K2EDTA tubes by collaborating institutions according to the institutions' own protocols. For TCRbeta analysis, collaborators shipped samples as frozen whole blood, isolated PBMCs, or DNA extracted from either of those sample types. TCRbeta CDR3 regions were amplified from genomic DNA using the immunoSEQ Assay, a bias-controlled multiplex PCR. Processing in the source paper ran as follows. The number of nucleated cells in each sample was estimated from the amplification of reference gene primers within the assay. Sequence reads were collapsed and filtered to measure the absolute abundance of every unique TCRbeta CDR3 rearrangement. For each sample, productive Simpson clonality was calculated as the square root of Simpson's diversity index across productive rearrangements. TCRdb stores this immuneACCESS table with in-frame sequences only. Part of the clones is absent; in the studies checked, under half of the shortfall reflects unresolved V genes, and no reason is known for the rest. The V and J calls and clone size are taken from that table; D and trimming were inferred from the DNA. Here the sample has more than 250,000 clones; around four fifths occur a single time. Roughly 1.3% of the sample rests with the top ten.

With regard to this clone: Its recognized antigen is unknown. Per-nucleotide qualities are absent, and no much larger clonotype sits a single base away.

The sequenced material came from peripheral blood. The rearrangement combines TRBV5-4 with TRBJ1-2; no D gene is confidently identified. The origin of this receptor is a woman aged 50 to 60 with acute or convalescent COVID-19. The CDR3 region: CASSGEGIYGYTF. The nucleotides read TGTGCCAGCAGCGGCGAGGGAATCTATGGCTACACCTTC.